This TCR beta chain was sequenced for a study of CD8 T cells in Susac syndrome. The TEMRA cells underwent FACS enrichment, while the CD8+ and CD4+ T cells underwent negative isolation. This CDR3 has 15 residues. Germline values: CDR1 SGHVS, CDR2 FQNEAQ. The germline V and J ends were trimmed by 3 bases and 2 bases, with 14 bases remaining between them. Random hexamers were used to reverse transcribe the RNA input (about 0.45 to 1 ug). TCR beta CDR3 was amplified by immunoSEQ multiplex PCR. This amplification extended across 54 Vbeta and 13 Jbeta segments. MiXCR was run by TCRdb on the immunoSEQ multiplex PCR reads, yielding one entry per CDR3 protein. The profile shows more than 110,000 distinct CDR3 sequences, approximately 95% of them singletons.

The clonotype originates from a human donor with Susac syndrome. The chain couples TRBV7-8 to TRBJ2-7; D is unresolved. Material: CD4+ T cells from PBMCs. The CDR3 DNA reads TGTGCCAGCAGCTTTTTGGGGATGGGGACCTACGAGCAGTACTTC. This gives the protein CASSFLGMGTYEQYF.